This TCR beta chain was captured in a study of blood T cell repertoires in COVID-19. Cohort assignment relied on participant-reported clinical history. Original processing notes: It was from reference gene primer amplification that nucleated cell counts were estimated. Generated by immunoSEQ multiplex PCR, the TCRdb table keeps only in-frame clones and is missing some. D and trimming were read from the DNA, whereas the V and J calls and clone size are those reported in that table. The data show some 250,000 clones, with approximately 90% seen just once and roughly 8.6% held by the top ten. Germline values: CDR1 MNHNS, CDR2 SASEGT. CDR3 size: 15 residues. Trimming removed 1 base from V and 3 bases from J, with 10 bases in between.

The specimen sequenced was PBMCs or T cells enriched from blood (not recorded which). The rearrangement links TRBV6-1 to TRBJ1-5; TRBD1 is a possible D gene (6 bases). This clonotype originated in a man in his forties or fifties who had recovered from COVID-19. Written as DNA, the CDR3 is TGTGCCAGCAGTGAAGAACAGGGACACAATCAGCCCCAGCATTTT. Its protein product is CASSEEQGHNQPQHF.